This TCR beta chain was captured by sequencing in a study of T cell responses to AZD1222 COVID-19 vaccine. The method was immunoSEQ multiplex PCR; TCRdb's version includes in-frame clones alone and lacks a portion of them. The sample holds 170,000 or so clones, almost 90% seen once. The germline CDR1 and CDR2 sequences are SGHRS and YFSETQ. The V gene lost 0 bases and the J gene lost 6 bases, with 12 bases spanning the gap. The CDR3 has 15 amino acids. With respect to this clone: What it binds is not known.

Findings and caveats of the study: The repertoires were collected only after the peak T cell response. Baseline serostatus was positive in only a handful of AZD1222 recipients. Dominant CD4 TCR responses targeted spike regions 160-218 and 743-854. Clonal diversity may have been underestimated, and the donors were mostly white British, with more females than males.

The chain has TRBV5-1 and TRBJ2-2, with D possibly being TRBD1 (6 bases). The source was peripheral blood, collected 28 days after the second AZD1222 dose. The TCR comes from an adult who received the AZD1222 COVID-19 vaccine. The CDR3 here is CASSLDPTGPGELFF. In DNA, the CDR3 is TGCGCCAGCAGCTTGGACCCCACAGGGCCCGGGGAGCTGTTTTTT.